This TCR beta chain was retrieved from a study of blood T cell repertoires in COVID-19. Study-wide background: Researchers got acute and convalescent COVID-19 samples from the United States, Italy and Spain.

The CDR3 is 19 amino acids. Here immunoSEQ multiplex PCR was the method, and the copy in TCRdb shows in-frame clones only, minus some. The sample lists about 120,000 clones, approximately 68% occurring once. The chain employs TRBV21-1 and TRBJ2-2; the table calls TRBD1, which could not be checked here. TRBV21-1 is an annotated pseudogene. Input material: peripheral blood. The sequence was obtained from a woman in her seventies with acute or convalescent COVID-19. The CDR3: CASTEIKDRRSFSAGELFF. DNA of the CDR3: TGTGCCAGCACTGAGATAAAGGACAGGCGGTCTTTCAGCGCCGGGGAGCTGTTTTTT.